This passage covers 23 T cell receptor beta chains from one sample sequenced in a study of vaccination effects on CD4 cells after COVID-19. The assay was immunoSEQ multiplex PCR, and TCRdb's table has in-frame clones only and misses some. The sample lists over 50,000 clones; roughly 73% were seen once. With the ViraFEST assay, the study expanded antigen-specific CD4+ T cells using viral peptide pools, then sequenced them. CD4+ T cell isolation took place after less than 13 days of culture. Participants received two doses of either the BNT162b2 or mRNA-1273 vaccine. For these TCRs, the target antigens are not known. The sample consisted of CD4+ T cells from PBMCs cultured with HCoV-229E spike peptides, taken after COVID-19 vaccination. These receptors were collected from a human donor who received a COVID-19 vaccine.

A single count supports this clone. This chain uses TRBV3-1 (or the pseudogene TRBV3-2) with TRBJ1-3; D is ambiguous. Germline V lookup: CDR1 LGHDT, CDR2 YNNKEL (reference sequence). V was trimmed by 4 bases and J by 1 base, leaving 5 bases between them. CDR3 length equals 13 residues. The CDR3 is CASSLFSGNTIYF. DNA for the CDR3: TGTGCCAGCAGCCTTTTTTCTGGAAACACCATATATTTT.

This clone was seen only a few times. V gene TRBV10-3 combines with J gene TRBJ2-3; 9 positions agree with TRBD2. The CDR3 extends over 15 amino acids. From germline, CDR1 is ENHRY and CDR2 SYGVKD. V dropped 9 bases and J dropped 1; count of bases not matched to a gene: 8. The CDR3 DNA follows: TGTGCCATACGGCGGGGGGGGTCGGGCACAGATACGCAGTATTTT. It specifies CAIRRGGSGTDTQYF.

This clone has more than one count but fewer than ten. The rearrangement uses TRBV6-6 and TRBJ1-2, with D possibly being TRBD1 (6 bases). This CDR3 has 13 amino acids. The V gene lost 6 bases and the J gene lost 6 bases, with 14 bases spanning the gap. CDR1 and CDR2 from the germline V gene are MNHNY and SVGAGI (reference sequence). In nucleotides, the CDR3 is TGTGCCAGCAGAGATGGACAGCTTCATGGCTACACCTTC. Protein: CASRDGQLHGYTF.

The V call is TRBV27, the J call TRBJ2-7, with 12 bases identical to TRBD1. The CDR3 consists of 16 residues. With V trimmed by 5 bases and J by 7 bases, 12 bases remained unmatched. The germline gives CDR1 MNHEY, CDR2 SMNVEV (reference sequence). For the CDR3, the DNA is TGTGCCAGCAGTCCACAGGGACAGGGGGCCCGGTGGGAGCAGTACGTC. Translating it yields CASSPQGQGARWEQYV.

J is TRBJ2-3 and V is TRBV14; TRBD2 matches at 8 bases. V shed 8 bases and J 6 bases; nucleotides not matched to a gene: 22. Germline assignment: CDR1 SGHDN and CDR2 FVKESK. The CDR3 loop spans 18 amino acids. This CDR3 reads CASGPSLISGGLRDTQYF. The CDR3 DNA is TGTGCCAGCGGTCCGAGCCTTATCAGCGGGGGCCTGAGGGATACGCAGTATTTT.

The rearrangement links TRBV3-1 (or the pseudogene TRBV3-2) to TRBJ1-3, with D uncertain. Germline lookup yields CDR1 LGHDT and CDR2 YNNKEL (reference sequence). This CDR3 is built from 14 residues. Trimming took off 1 base at V and 4 bases at J, with 8 bases between the two ends. This CDR3 is CASSQAQAGNTIYF. In nucleotides, the CDR3 is TGTGCCAGCAGCCAAGCCCAGGCAGGAAACACCATATATTTT.

This clone has more than one count but fewer than ten. J is TRBJ1-1 and V is TRBV30, with D unresolved. Germline V lookup: CDR1 GTSNPN, CDR2 SVGIG (reference sequence). The CDR3 covers 13 residues. V lost 0 bases, J lost 1 base, and 6 bases lay in between. CDR3 sequence (DNA): TGTGCCTGGAGTGTAATCCAGAACACTGAAGCTTTCTTT. Its translation: CAWSVIQNTEAFF.

The gene calls are TRBV5-1 and TRBJ2-3, with no clear D. Germline CDR1 is SGHRS and CDR2 is YFSETQ. This CDR3 contains 14 residues. The germline V and J ends were trimmed by 5 bases and 0 bases, with 10 bases remaining between them. The CDR3 reads CASRDGSSTDTQYF. The DNA for the CDR3 is TGCGCCAGCAGGGACGGATCTAGCACAGATACGCAGTATTTT.

The V gene is TRBV5-6, the J gene TRBJ2-2; TRBD1 is a possible D gene (5 bases). CDR3 size: 15 residues. The germline CDR1 and CDR2 sequences are SGHDT and YYEEEE. V was cut by 1 base and J by 1 base, with 8 bases left in between. The CDR3 DNA is TGTGCCAGCAGCTTGCTCCAGGGGAACACCGGGGAGCTGTTTTTT. Its protein product is CASSLLQGNTGELFF.

DNA of the CDR3: TGTGCCAACCAGAGACCGGGGAAGTACGTC. Residues: CANQRPGKYV. This chain uses TRBV7-9 with TRBJ2-7, with a weak D call TRBD2 (5 bases). The germline V and J ends were trimmed by 10 bases and 11 bases, with 15 bases remaining between them. Germline-derived CDR1 and CDR2 are SEHNR and FQNEAQ (reference sequence). The CDR3 spans 10 residues.

The chain employs TRBV18 and TRBJ2-7, with TRBD1 as a possible D gene (5 bases). The CDR3 contains 14 residues. CDR1 and CDR2 (germline): KGHSH, LQKENI. The V end was cut by 0 bases, the J end by 6 bases, with 12 bases between. The CDR3 is CASSPPGAASEQYV. CDR3 bases: TGTGCCAGCTCACCACCTGGGGCCGCCTCCGAGCAGTACGTC.

The V and J genes are TRBV7-2 and TRBJ2-3; 10 bases agree with TRBD2. This CDR3 comprises 18 residues. Trimming at V came to 0 bases and at J to 2 bases, leaving 8 bases not matched to a gene. Germline loops: CDR1 SGHTA, CDR2 FQGNSA. The CDR3 protein is CASSLALLAGALTDTQYF. CDR3 in DNA: TGTGCCAGCAGCTTAGCGTTGCTAGCGGGGGCCCTCACAGATACGCAGTATTTT.

This sequence joins TRBV12-5 and TRBJ2-3; D gene uncertain. CDR1 and CDR2 from the germline V gene are LGHNT and FRNRAP. This CDR3 comprises 18 residues. Trimming stripped 0 bases from V and 4 bases from J, with 20 bases between. The CDR3 is CASGLVPDGSLRADTQYF. In DNA form, the CDR3 reads TGTGCTAGTGGTTTGGTTCCGGATGGGTCACTACGGGCAGATACGCAGTATTTT. Drawing the rest from reference TRBV12-5 and TRBJ2-3, the complete variable domain is DARVTQTPRHKVTEMGQEVTMRCQPILGHNTVFWYRQTMMQGLELLAYFRNRAPLDDSGMPKDRFSAEMPDATLATLKIQPSEPRDSAVYFCASGLVPDGSLRADTQYFGPGTRLTVL.

V and J are TRBV21-1 and TRBJ2-7; TRBD1 is the table's D call and was not checked against the DNA. TRBV21-1 constitutes a pseudogene. The CDR3 loop spans 16 amino acids. The CDR3 spells CASSTSTGTSSYEQYV. In DNA form, the CDR3 reads TGTGCCAGCTCAACCTCAACAGGGACGAGCTCCTACGAGCAGTACGTC.

This sequence joins TRBV12-5 and TRBJ2-2; D gene uncertain. V lost 3 bases and J 7 bases, leaving 6 bases between the germline ends. Germline CDR1 reads LGHNT; CDR2 reads FRNRAP. The CDR3 has 12 residues. CDR3 region: CASGFEVGELFF. CDR3 nucleotide sequence: TGTGCTAGTGGTTTTGAGGTCGGGGAGCTGTTTTTT.

The V call is TRBV10-3, the J call TRBJ1-5; D perhaps matches TRBD1 (5 bases). The CDR3 loop spans 16 amino acids. Germline CDR1 is ENHRY and CDR2 is SYGVKD. With 5 bases removed from V and 2 bases from J, the gap between germline ends came to 16 bases. Written as DNA, the CDR3 is TGTGCCATCAGTAGGGGCGACAGCGCCGGCAATCAGCCCCAGCATTTT. This sequence encodes CAISRGDSAGNQPQHF.

The J gene is TRBJ1-6, the V gene TRBV2; tentatively, D is TRBD1 (6 bases). CDR1 and CDR2 from the germline V gene are SNHLY and FYNNEI. The CDR3 contains 15 residues. With 6 bases removed from V and 6 bases from J, the gap between germline ends came to 15 bases. CDR3 in DNA: TGTGCCAGCAGACCCATAGGACAGAGTAATTCACCCCTCCACTTT. It is translated as CASRPIGQSNSPLHF.

The chain combines TRBV2 with TRBJ2-2; D unresolved. CDR1 and CDR2 (germline): SNHLY, FYNNEI. The CDR3 extends over 13 amino acids. The ends were cut back, 1 base at V and 7 bases at J, with 7 bases in the middle. CDR3 amino acids: CASSEESGGELFF. The DNA for the CDR3 is TGTGCCAGCAGTGAAGAAAGTGGCGGGGAGCTGTTTTTT.

The rearrangement joins TRBV5-1 to TRBJ2-5; TRBD2 matches at 12 bases. The CDR3 covers 16 residues. The germline V gene has CDR1 SGHRS and CDR2 YFSETQ. With V trimmed by 0 bases and J by 4 bases, 4 bases remained unmatched. The CDR3 loop is CASSLGLAGAGETQYF. CDR3 nucleotides: TGCGCCAGCAGCTTGGGACTAGCGGGGGCGGGAGAGACCCAGTACTTC.

The genes are TRBV7-3 and TRBJ1-1, with D perhaps matching TRBD1 (5 bases). Germline V gene sequence: CDR1 SGHTA, CDR2 FQGTGA. The CDR3 length is 14 residues. Trimming took 4 bases from V and 1 from J, leaving 10 bases between them. The CDR3 DNA sequence: TGTGCCAGCAGCTCGGGACGGGGGAACACTGAAGCTTTCTTT. Translating it yields CASSSGRGNTEAFF. Full variable domain (rest looked up from reference TRBV7-3 and TRBJ1-1): GAGVSQTPSNKVTEKGKYVELRCDPISGHTALYWYRQSLGQGPEFLIYFQGTGAADDSGLPNDRFFAVRPEGSVSTLKIQRTERGDSAVYLCASSSGRGNTEAFFGQGTRLTVV.

The rearrangement links TRBV10-3 to TRBJ1-5, with a possible D match to TRBD1 (5 bases). In germline, CDR1 is ENHRY, CDR2 SYGVKD. The CDR3 has 14 amino acids. V lost 0 bases and J 3 bases, leaving 6 bases between the germline ends. CDR3 residues: CAISESGTNQPQHF. CDR3 coding DNA: TGTGCCATCAGTGAGTCCGGGACCAATCAGCCCCAGCATTTT.

The sample holds a few counts of this clone. The chain uses TRBV19 and TRBJ1-1; maybe TRBD1 (5 bases). The CDR3 is 12 amino acids. Per germline, CDR1 LNHDA and CDR2 SQIVND (reference sequence). V lost 5 bases to trimming and J lost 6 bases, with 10 bases between them. CDR3 DNA sequence: TGTGCCAGTAGTGAGGGACCCCCTGAAGCTTTCTTT. Protein: CASSEGPPEAFF.

This clone came up a few times. J is TRBJ1-1 and V is TRBV18; D is undetermined. Germline CDR1 and CDR2: KGHSH and LQKENI. This CDR3 contains 14 residues. Trimming cost V 4 bases and J 1 base, with 10 bases left between them. CDR3 DNA: TGTGCCAGCTCACTGGGAGTTGGGAACACTGAAGCTTTCTTT. The encoded protein is CASSLGVGNTEAFF.